A selection of T cell receptor beta chains follows, all from one sample in a study of identical twins. TCRdb analysed the 5' RACE reads with MiXCR anew, one entry per CDR3 protein. Of approximately 230,000 distinct CDR3 sequences listed, approximately 5.9% are singletons. The data were also submitted as part of a second study, on T cells expressing NK-cell markers.

Source material: CD8+ T cells sorted from blood. The receptors stem from a woman aged 18-35 years in good health. Each CDR3 is given with its conserved first and last residue. The D gene is left open where the match is weak. Only part of the rows carry a size: once, few, many, or a class if the clone is expanded.

>few|TRBJ2-7|NA|TRBV3-1
CASSQRGIPYEQYF
TGTGCCAGCAGCCAACGCGGAATCCCCTACGAGCAGTACTTC
>NA|TRBJ1-2|NA|TRBV29-1
CSGYGARGKFYGYTF
TGCAGCGGATATGGGGCCCGAGGAAAATTCTATGGCTACACCTTC
>many|TRBJ1-1|NA|TRBV5-1
CASTEGAEAFF
TGCGCCAGCACCGAGGGGGCTGAAGCTTTCTTT
>NA|TRBJ2-1|NA|TRBV20-1
CSARGLRSSYNEQFF
TGCAGTGCTAGGGGACTCCGGAGCTCCTACAATGAGCAGTTCTTC
>NA|TRBJ1-4|NA|TRBV2
CASSVLTESPTNEKLFF
TGTGCCAGCAGTGTTTTGACAGAGAGCCCAACTAATGAAAAACTGTTTTTT
>few|TRBJ2-7|TRBD2|TRBV2
CASRGRGSSYEQYF
TGTGCCAGCAGGGGACGCGGGAGCTCCTACGAGCAGTACTTC
>many|TRBJ2-3|NA|TRBV20-1
CSARDPTSTDTQYF
TGCAGTGCTAGAGATCCGACTAGCACAGATACGCAGTATTTT
>many|TRBJ1-2|TRBD1|TRBV29-1
CSVPGGGYTF
TGCAGCGTCCCAGGGGGCGGCTACACCTTC
>many|TRBJ2-7|TRBD2|TRBV20-1
CSARSPTSGSNEQYF
TGCAGTGCTAGATCCCCGACTAGCGGGAGCAACGAGCAGTACTTC
>NA|TRBJ2-1|NA|TRBV7-9
CASSSLVAPPYNEQFF
TGTGCCAGCAGCTCCCTCGTGGCCCCACCTTACAATGAGCAGTTCTTC
>few|TRBJ2-2|NA|TRBV9
CASSVPRPGELFF
TGTGCCAGCAGCGTCCCCCGGCCCGGGGAGCTGTTTTTT